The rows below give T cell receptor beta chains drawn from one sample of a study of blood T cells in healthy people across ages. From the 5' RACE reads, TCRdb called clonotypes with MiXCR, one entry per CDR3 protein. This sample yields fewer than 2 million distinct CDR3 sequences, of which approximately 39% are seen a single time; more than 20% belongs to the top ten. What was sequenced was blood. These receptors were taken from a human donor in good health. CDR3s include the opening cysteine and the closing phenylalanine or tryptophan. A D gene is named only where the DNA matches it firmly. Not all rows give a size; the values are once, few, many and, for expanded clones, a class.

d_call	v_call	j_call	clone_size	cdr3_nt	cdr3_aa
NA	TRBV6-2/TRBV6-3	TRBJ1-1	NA	TGTGCCAGCAGTTACTCGGGGAGAGCTAACGCTGAAGCTTTCTTT	CASSYSGRANAEAFF
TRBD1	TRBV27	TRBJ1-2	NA	TGTGCCAGCAGTTCGACAGGGGGTCTACTGAGCTACTATGGCTACACCTTC	CASSSTGGLLSYYGYTF
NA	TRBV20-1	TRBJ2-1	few	TGCAGTGCTAGGGGGCCAGGCATCGTCGATGAGCAGTTCTTC	CSARGPGIVDEQFF
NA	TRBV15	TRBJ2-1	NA	TGTGTCACCAGCAGAGTAGAGGGGACGCAAGAGACCCAGTTCTTC	CVTSRVEGTQETQFF
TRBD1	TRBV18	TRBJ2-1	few	TGTGCCAGCTCACCAACTAGACAGGGGACAAATGAGCAGTTCTTC	CASSPTRQGTNEQFF
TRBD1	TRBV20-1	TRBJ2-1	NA	TGCAGTGCTCATAGGCCAATCGGGACAGGATACAATGAGCAGTTCTTC	CSAHRPIGTGYNEQFF
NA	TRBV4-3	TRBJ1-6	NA	TGCGCCAGCAGCCAAGGTTTAGGGGGGCTCGGTTCACCCCTCCACTTT	CASSQGLGGLGSPLHF
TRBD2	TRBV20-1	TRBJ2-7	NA	TGCAGTGCCCAGAGGGACTATCCAGGCGAGCAGTACTTC	CSAQRDYPGEQYF
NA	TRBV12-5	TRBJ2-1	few	TGTGCTAGTGAGGTAAAGGGTGACAATGAGCAGTTCTTC	CASEVKGDNEQFF
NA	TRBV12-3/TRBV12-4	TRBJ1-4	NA	TGTGCCAGCACCCTAAGCTACGGTTCAGAGGACGAAAAACTGTTTTTT	CASTLSYGSEDEKLFF
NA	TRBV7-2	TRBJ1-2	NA	TGTGCCAGCAGCAAACTTCCAGGGGCTCCCCCGGTGGGCTACACCTTC	CASSKLPGAPPVGYTF
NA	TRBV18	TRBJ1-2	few	TGTGCCAGCTCACCGGCGTCTAACTATGGCTACACCTTC	CASSPASNYGYTF
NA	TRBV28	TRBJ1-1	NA	TGTGCCAGCAGATGGCTGAACAGGTTCCTGGGGCACTTTGAAGCTTTCTTT	CASRWLNRFLGHFEAFF
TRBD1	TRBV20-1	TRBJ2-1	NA	TGCAGTGCTACCGGGACAGGGGGCTTAGATGAGCAGTTCTTC	CSATGTGGLDEQFF
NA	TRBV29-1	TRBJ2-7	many	TGCAGCGTTGATGTTGCAGGAACGTCCTACGAGCAGTACTTC	CSVDVAGTSYEQYF
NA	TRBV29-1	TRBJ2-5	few	TGCAGCGTGCACGCAGCGTGGTCGGAGACCCAGTACTTC	CSVHAAWSETQYF
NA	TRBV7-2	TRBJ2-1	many	TGTGCCAGCAGCTTATCCGCCTCCTACAATGAGCAGTTCTTC	CASSLSASYNEQFF
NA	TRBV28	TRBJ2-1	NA	TGTGCCAGCAGTGAGACAGTTTTGGGAGAGACCCAGTTCTTC	CASSETVLGETQFF
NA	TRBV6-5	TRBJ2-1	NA	TGTGCCAGCAGGGCTGGGGTGTACTACGAGCAGTTCTTC	CASRAGVYYEQFF
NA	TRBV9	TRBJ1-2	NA	TGTGCCAGCAGCCCAGGGTCCGCTAACTATGGCTGCACCTTC	CASSPGSANYGCTF
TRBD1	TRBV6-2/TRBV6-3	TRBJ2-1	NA	TGTGCCAGCTGGGACAGGGCCTACAATGAGCAGTTCTTC	CASWDRAYNEQFF
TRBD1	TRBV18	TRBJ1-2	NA	TGTGCCAGCTCACTGGACAGGGGGCGCCTAGACTATGGCTACACCTTC	CASSLDRGRLDYGYTF
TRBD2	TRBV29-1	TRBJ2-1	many	TGCAGCGTTGAAGGTAGCGGGGGAAACAATGAGCAGTTCTTC	CSVEGSGGNNEQFF
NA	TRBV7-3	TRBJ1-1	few	TGTGCCAGCAGACCCACTATCTCGGGTTCTGAAGCTTTCTTT	CASRPTISGSEAFF
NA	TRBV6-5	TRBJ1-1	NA	TGTGCCAGCAGTCCATACAGCTTCGCGAACACTGAAGCTTTCTTT	CASSPYSFANTEAFF
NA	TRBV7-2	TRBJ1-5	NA	TGTACCAGCAGCTTAGATTGGGGGGGGCGCCAGCCCCAGCATTTT	CTSSLDWGGRQPQHF
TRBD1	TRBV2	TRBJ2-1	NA	TGTGCCAGCAGTGATCGGACAGGCCCACTTGGTGAGCAGTTCTTC	CASSDRTGPLGEQFF
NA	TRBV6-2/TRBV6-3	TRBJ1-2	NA	TGTGCCAGCAGTTCCCTCTCGGCAGGCGGCTATGGCTACACCTTC	CASSSLSAGGYGYTF
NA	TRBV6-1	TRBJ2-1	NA	TGTGCCAGCAAGCCCCTGAGGGGGGATCCCTACAATGAGCAGTTCTTC	CASKPLRGDPYNEQFF
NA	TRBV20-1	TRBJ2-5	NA	TGCAGTGCTTCCAACGTGGCAGTGGAGACCCAGGACTTC	CSASNVAVETQDF
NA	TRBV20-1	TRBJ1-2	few	TGCAGTGCGTACCGGACACGAGCTATTAACTATGGCTACACCTTC	CSAYRTRAINYGYTF
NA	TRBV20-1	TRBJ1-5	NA	TGCAGTGCTGGAGGTCCTTGGAGCAATCAGCCCCAGCATTTT	CSAGGPWSNQPQHF
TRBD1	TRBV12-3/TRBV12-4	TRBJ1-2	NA	TGTGCCAGCAGTACCACTCCGGGACAGGGTTCTGGTAACTATGGCTACACCTTC	CASSTTPGQGSGNYGYTF
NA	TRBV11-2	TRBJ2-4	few	TGTGCCAGCAGCTTAACCACAGGGAAAAACATTCAGTACTTC	CASSLTTGKNIQYF
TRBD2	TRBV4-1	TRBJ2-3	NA	TGCGCCAGCAGCCCGAGTCGGGGGGGTCCTAGCACAGATACGCAGTATTTT	CASSPSRGGPSTDTQYF
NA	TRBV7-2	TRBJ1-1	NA	TGTGCCAGCAGCGACCTAGTTGGGGCGAACACTGAAGCTTTCTTT	CASSDLVGANTEAFF
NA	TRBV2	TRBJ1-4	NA	TGTGCCAGCAGAGCCGGGCCAACACAACTGTTTTTT	CASRAGPTQLFF
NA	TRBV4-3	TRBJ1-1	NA	TGCGCCAGCAGCCAAGATCCCCGAGGTTTAGCTTTCTTT	CASSQDPRGLAFF
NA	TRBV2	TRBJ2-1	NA	TGTGCCAGCAGTTCTCCGGATAGGGGGGAGCAGTTCTTC	CASSSPDRGEQFF
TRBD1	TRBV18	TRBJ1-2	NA	TGTGCCAGCTCACCATCAGGGGGCGATGGCTACACCTTC	CASSPSGGDGYTF
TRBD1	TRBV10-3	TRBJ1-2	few	TGTGCCATCAGTGAGCCGGGACAGGGGGATGGTGGCTACACCTTC	CAISEPGQGDGGYTF
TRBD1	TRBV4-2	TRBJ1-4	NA	TGTGCCAGCAGCTCAGACAGGGGGCAGATGGAAAAACTGTTTTTT	CASSSDRGQMEKLFF